These 21 T cell receptor beta chains were sequenced from one sample in a study of blood T cell repertoires in COVID-19. The repertoire was sequenced with immunoSEQ multiplex PCR; TCRdb's copy has only in-frame clones and lacks some. The table lists 95,000 to 150,000 clones, around 81% of them singletons, with roughly 2% in the top ten. The sample comprised peripheral blood. The receptors come from a man between 65 and 79 years old with acute or convalescent COVID-19.

This chain connects TRBV29-1 to TRBJ1-2; 9 nucleotides line up with TRBD1. Per the germline V gene, CDR1 is SQVTM and CDR2 is ANQGSEA. V was clipped by 5 bases and J by 2 bases; unmatched bases: 3. This CDR3 has 13 amino acids. The CDR3 region has the DNA TGCAGCGTTAGACAGGGGGGGAACTATGGCTACACCTTC. Translation gives CSVRQGGNYGYTF. The variable domain in full, with the rest retrieved from reference TRBV29-1 and TRBJ1-2, is SAVISQKPSRDICQRGTSLTIQCQVDSQVTMMFWYRQQPGQSLTLIATANQGSEATYESGFVIDKFPISRPNLTFSTLTVSNMSPEDSSIYLCSVRQGGNYGYTFGSGTRLTVV.

The V and J genes are TRBV3-1 (or the pseudogene TRBV3-2) and TRBJ2-2; 8 bases are a match to TRBD2. Trimming cost V 4 bases and J 5 bases; bases outside gene matches: 12. This CDR3 is 17 amino acids long. Germline V gene data show CDR1 as LGHDT and CDR2 as YNNKEL (reference sequence). DNA for the CDR3: TGTGCCAGCAGCCCCTTACGGGGGGGGGCATCTACCGGGGAGCTGTTTTTT. This sequence encodes CASSPLRGGASTGELFF.

The V and J genes are TRBV6-5 and TRBJ1-5; D ambiguous. Per the germline V gene, CDR1 is MNHEY and CDR2 is SVGAGI. The CDR3 spans 13 residues. V lost 5 bases, J lost 7 bases, and 12 bases lay in between. The CDR3 nucleotides are TGTGCCAGCAGTCGAGGTAGTGGACAGCCCCAGCATTTT. It encodes CASSRGSGQPQHF.

The chain links TRBV9 to TRBJ1-1; unclear D gene. The CDR3 contains 13 residues. Trimming removed 0 bases from V and 3 bases from J, with 6 bases in between. Germline CDR1 SGDLS, CDR2 YYNGEE. The CDR3 sequence: CASSVGPYTEAFF. The CDR3 DNA sequence: TGTGCCAGCAGCGTAGGGCCCTACACTGAAGCTTTCTTT.

The V gene is TRBV19, the J gene TRBJ2-1; perhaps TRBD1 as D (6 bases). The V and J ends lost 5 bases and 5 bases respectively, with 13 bases between them. CDR3 length equals 14 residues. Germline lookup yields CDR1 LNHDA and CDR2 SQIVND (reference sequence). In DNA, the CDR3 is TGTGCCAGTAGTGCCCGGGACATAGACAATGAGCAGTTCTTC. It translates to CASSARDIDNEQFF.

The chain employs TRBV19 and TRBJ1-2; TRBD1 agrees at 7 bases. This CDR3 spans 15 amino acids. V lost 5 bases to trimming and J lost 4 bases; unmatched junction nucleotides: 10. The germline V gene has CDR1 LNHDA and CDR2 SQIVND (reference sequence). CDR3: CASSAPNRGPYGYTF. The CDR3 bases are TGTGCCAGTAGTGCCCCGAACAGGGGACCCTATGGCTACACCTTC.

The chain employs TRBV9 and TRBJ2-5; D possibly corresponds to TRBD1 (6 bases). V was pared by 0 bases and J by 7 bases, with 13 bases between. CDR3 length equals 14 residues. The germline V gene encodes CDR1 SGDLS and CDR2 YYNGEE. CDR3 in amino acids: CASSVASQGRTQYF. In DNA form, the CDR3 reads TGTGCCAGCAGCGTAGCTTCCCAGGGGAGGACCCAGTACTTC.

The CDR3, as DNA: TGTGCCAGCAGCGGACGCGACAGATACACTGAAGCTTTCTTT. This gives the protein CASSGRDRYTEAFF. The genes are TRBV9 and TRBJ1-1, with D perhaps matching TRBD1 (5 bases). Trimming took 3 bases from V and 3 from J, leaving 12 bases between them. The germline V gene has CDR1 SGDLS and CDR2 YYNGEE. The CDR3 loop spans 14 amino acids.

V usage is TRBV5-1 and J usage is TRBJ1-1, with TRBD1 identical over 7 bases. The V gene end was trimmed by 3 bases and the J gene end by 4 bases; junction bases not matched to a gene: 6. The CDR3 length is 14 residues. CDR1 and CDR2 (germline): SGHRS, YFSETQ. The CDR3 region has the DNA TGCGCCAGCAGCTACAGGGGCGAGGGCACTGAAGCTTTCTTT. Protein: CASSYRGEGTEAFF.

This clone occurred a few times. V and J are TRBV13 and TRBJ1-2, with D possibly TRBD1 on 6 matching bases. Germline V lookup: CDR1 PRHDT, CDR2 FYEKMQ (reference sequence). The CDR3 spans 16 residues. V was shortened by 2 bases and J by 4 bases, with 17 bases between the two germline ends. CDR3 DNA sequence: TGTGCCAGCAGCTTAAATCCCCAGGGGCCCTCCTATGGCTACACCTTC. The encoded protein is CASSLNPQGPSYGYTF.

A single count supports this clone. This rearrangement joins TRBV4-1 to TRBJ1-5; no clear D. CDR1 and CDR2 (germline): MGHRA, YSYEKL. This CDR3 spans 13 amino acids. V lost 0 bases and J 7 bases, leaving 7 bases between the germline ends. The CDR3 region has the DNA TGCGCCAGCAGCCAAGATCACTCACAGCCCCAGCATTTT. Its translation is CASSQDHSQPQHF.

This clone has a count of ten or more. This chain links TRBV7-2 with TRBJ1-1; D is uncertain. Per germline, CDR1 SGHTA and CDR2 FQGNSA. V lost 1 base and J lost 5, with 14 bases in between. The CDR3 loop spans 15 amino acids. DNA for the CDR3: TGTGCCAGCAGCTTAGGACACCAAGCCCCAACTGAAGCTTTCTTT. Encoded protein: CASSLGHQAPTEAFF.

The chain uses TRBV19 and TRBJ2-3, with TRBD1 matching over 8 bases. This CDR3 is 15 amino acids long. J lost 1 base, V lost 7 bases, and 7 bases had no gene match. Germline CDR1 and CDR2: LNHDA and SQIVND (reference sequence). CDR3 nucleotide sequence: TGTGCCAGTACCAGGACAGGGAGTGGCACAGATACGCAGTATTTT. It yields the protein CASTRTGSGTDTQYF.

This clone was detected once. V gene TRBV7-6 combines with J gene TRBJ2-1; 8 nucleotides match TRBD2. This CDR3 comprises 16 residues. Germline CDR1 SGHVS, CDR2 FNYEAQ. J was trimmed by 7 bases and V by 2 bases; bases with no gene match: 10. The CDR3 sequence: CASSLFGGAYGNEQFF. For the CDR3, the DNA is TGTGCCAGCAGCTTATTCGGGGGGGCGTATGGGAATGAGCAGTTCTTC.

Written as DNA, the CDR3 is TGTGCCAGCAGCCCGATCCCATGGACAGGGAGTAACTATGGCTACACCTTC. This sequence encodes CASSPIPWTGSNYGYTF. The chain combines TRBV4-2 with TRBJ1-2, with 8 positions matching TRBD1. The ends lost 4 bases at V and 1 base at J; junction bases unmatched: 11. CDR1 is LGHNA and CDR2 is YNFKEQ in the germline V gene. CDR3 length equals 17 residues.

The J gene is TRBJ1-2, the V gene TRBV14, with D possibly TRBD1 on 5 matching bases. V was pared by 0 bases and J by 3 bases, with 14 bases between. The CDR3 extends over 16 amino acids. From germline, CDR1 is SGHDN and CDR2 FVKESK. CDR3: CASSQDPVQGHYGYTF. The CDR3, as DNA: TGTGCCAGCAGCCAAGATCCGGTTCAGGGCCACTATGGCTACACCTTC. Together with reference TRBV14 and TRBJ1-2, the CDR3 gives the full variable domain: EAGVTQFPSHSVIEKGQTVTLRCDPISGHDNLYWYRRVMGKEIKFLLHFVKESKQDESGMPNNRFLAERTGGTYSTLKVQPAELEDSGVYFCASSQDPVQGHYGYTFGSGTRLTVV.

This rearrangement joins TRBV5-5 to TRBJ1-2, with TRBD1 matching over 9 bases. Unmatched junction bases numbered 6, after V lost 6 bases and J lost 6 bases. The CDR3 is 13 residues long. Looked up from germline, CDR1 is SGHKS and CDR2 is YYEKEE (reference sequence). Written as DNA, the CDR3 is TGTGCCAGCAAACAGGGGGCTGGGGATGGCTACACCTTC. This sequence encodes CASKQGAGDGYTF. Combining the CDR3 with reference TRBV5-5 and TRBJ1-2 gives the whole variable domain DAGVTQSPTHLIKTRGQQVTLRCSPISGHKSVSWYQQVLGQGPQFIFQYYEKEERGRGNFPDRFSARQFPNYSSELNVNALLLGDSALYLCASKQGAGDGYTFGSGTRLTVV.

This clone was picked up one time. V usage is TRBV7-2 and J usage is TRBJ1-1; 8 bases align to TRBD1. CDR3 length: 15 residues. The V and J ends lost 5 bases and 8 bases, in that order; junction bases with no gene match: 13. The germline V gene has CDR1 SGHTA and CDR2 FQGNSA. DNA for the CDR3: TGTGCCAGCAGCCCGGACAGGGATCAGGGTCGGGAAGCTTTCTTT. This encodes CASSPDRDQGREAFF. Complete variable domain (other parts from reference TRBV7-2 and TRBJ1-1): GAGVSQSPSNKVTEKGKDVELRCDPISGHTALYWYRQSLGQGLEFLIYFQGNSAPDKSGLPSDRFSAERTGGSVSTLTIQRTQQEDSAVYLCASSPDRDQGREAFFGQGTRLTVV.

On this clone itself: The sample has other DNA sequences that encode this CDR3 too. V is TRBV7-9 and J is TRBJ2-5, with D perhaps TRBD1 (6 bases). The length of the CDR3 is 12 residues. V lost 5 bases to trimming and J lost 5 bases, with 9 bases between them. Germline V gene lookup returns CDR1 SEHNR and CDR2 FQNEAQ (reference sequence). This CDR3 reads CASSPQGETQYF. The DNA of the CDR3 is TGTGCCAGCAGCCCCCAGGGGGAGACCCAGTACTTC.

This chain links TRBV6-5 with TRBJ1-5; a weak D match, TRBD1 (5 bases). Germline CDR1 reads MNHEY; CDR2 reads SVGAGI. The V and J ends lost 6 bases and 0 bases respectively, with 12 bases between them. The CDR3 is made up of 15 amino acids. The CDR3 here is CASSHTGDSNQPQHF. The CDR3 nucleotides read TGTGCCAGCAGCCACACAGGAGATAGCAATCAGCCCCAGCATTTT.

The V gene is TRBV29-1, the J gene TRBJ2-1; a possible D gene is TRBD2 (6 bases). CDR3 length: 14 residues. CDR1 and CDR2 (germline): SQVTM, ANQGSEA. The V and J ends lost 7 bases and 0 bases respectively, with 13 bases between them. Here the CDR3 reads CSASGGISYNEQFF. CDR3 coding DNA: TGCAGCGCCTCTGGGGGGATCTCCTACAATGAGCAGTTCTTC.